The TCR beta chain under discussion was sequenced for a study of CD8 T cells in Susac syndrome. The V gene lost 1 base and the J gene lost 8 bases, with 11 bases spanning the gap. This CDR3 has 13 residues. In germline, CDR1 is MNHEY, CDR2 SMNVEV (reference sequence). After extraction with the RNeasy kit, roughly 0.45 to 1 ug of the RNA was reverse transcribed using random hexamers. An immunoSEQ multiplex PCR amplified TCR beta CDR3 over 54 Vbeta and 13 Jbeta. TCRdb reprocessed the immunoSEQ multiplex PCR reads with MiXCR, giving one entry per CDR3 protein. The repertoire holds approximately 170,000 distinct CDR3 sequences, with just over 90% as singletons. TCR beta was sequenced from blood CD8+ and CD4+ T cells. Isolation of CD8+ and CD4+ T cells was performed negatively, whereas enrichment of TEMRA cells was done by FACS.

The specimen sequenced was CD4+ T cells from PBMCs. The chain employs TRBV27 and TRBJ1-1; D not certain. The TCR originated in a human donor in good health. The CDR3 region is CASSLYLREEAFF. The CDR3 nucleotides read TGTGCCAGCAGTTTATATCTGAGGGAAGAAGCTTTCTTT.